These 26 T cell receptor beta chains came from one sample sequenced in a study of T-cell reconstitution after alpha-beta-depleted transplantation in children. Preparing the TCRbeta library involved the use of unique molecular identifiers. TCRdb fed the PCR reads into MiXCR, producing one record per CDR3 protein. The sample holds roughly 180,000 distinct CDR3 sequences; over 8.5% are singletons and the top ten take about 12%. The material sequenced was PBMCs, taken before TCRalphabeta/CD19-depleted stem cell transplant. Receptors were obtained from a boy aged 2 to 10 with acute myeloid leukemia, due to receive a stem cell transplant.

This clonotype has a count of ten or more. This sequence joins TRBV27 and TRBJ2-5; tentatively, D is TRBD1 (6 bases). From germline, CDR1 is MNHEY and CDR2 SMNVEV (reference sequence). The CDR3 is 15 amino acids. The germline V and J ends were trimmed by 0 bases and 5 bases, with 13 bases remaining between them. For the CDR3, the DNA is TGTGCCAGCAGTTTATCCTATCAGGGGCAGGAGACCCAGTACTTC. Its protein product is CASSLSYQGQETQYF.

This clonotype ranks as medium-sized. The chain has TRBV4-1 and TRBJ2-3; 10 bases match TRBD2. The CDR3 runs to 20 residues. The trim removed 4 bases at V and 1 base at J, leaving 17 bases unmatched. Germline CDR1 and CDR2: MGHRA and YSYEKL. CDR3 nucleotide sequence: TGCGCCAGCAGCCCCCAGGGTCTAGCGGGAGCGCCTCGTGGCACAGATACGCAGTATTTT. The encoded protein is CASSPQGLAGAPRGTDTQYF.

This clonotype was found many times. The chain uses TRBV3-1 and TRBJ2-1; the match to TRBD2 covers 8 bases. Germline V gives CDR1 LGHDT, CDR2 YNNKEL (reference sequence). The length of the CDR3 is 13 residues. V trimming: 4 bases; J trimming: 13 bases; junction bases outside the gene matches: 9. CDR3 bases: TGTGCCAGCAGCCTTACAGCGGGAGAAGGTCAGTTCTTC. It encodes CASSLTAGEGQFF.

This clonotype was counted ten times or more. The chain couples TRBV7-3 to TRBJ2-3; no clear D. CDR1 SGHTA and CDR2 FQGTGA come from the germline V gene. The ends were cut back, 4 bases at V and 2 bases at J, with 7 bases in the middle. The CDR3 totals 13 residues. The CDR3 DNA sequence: TGTGCCAGCAGCTCTCAGACCACAGATACGCAGTATTTT. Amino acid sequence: CASSSQTTDTQYF. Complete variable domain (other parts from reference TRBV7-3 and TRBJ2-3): GAGVSQTPSNKVTEKGKYVELRCDPISGHTALYWYRQSLGQGPEFLIYFQGTGAADDSGLPNDRFFAVRPEGSVSTLKIQRTERGDSAVYLCASSSQTTDTQYFGPGTRLTVL.

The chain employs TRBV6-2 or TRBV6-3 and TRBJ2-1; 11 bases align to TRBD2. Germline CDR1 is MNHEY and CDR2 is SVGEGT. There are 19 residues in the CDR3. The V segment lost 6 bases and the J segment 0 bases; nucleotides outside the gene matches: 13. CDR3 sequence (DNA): TGTGCCAGCAGCTTACTTCCTAGCGGGGGGTCGAGCTCCTACAATGAGCAGTTCTTC. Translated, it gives CASSLLPSGGSSSYNEQFF.

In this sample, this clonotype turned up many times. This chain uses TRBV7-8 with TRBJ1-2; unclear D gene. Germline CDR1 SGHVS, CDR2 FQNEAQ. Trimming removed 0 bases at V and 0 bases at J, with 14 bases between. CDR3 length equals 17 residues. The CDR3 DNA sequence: TGTGCCAGCAGCTTAGCTAGAGTGGCGGTCGCTAACTATGGCTACACCTTC. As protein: CASSLARVAVANYGYTF.

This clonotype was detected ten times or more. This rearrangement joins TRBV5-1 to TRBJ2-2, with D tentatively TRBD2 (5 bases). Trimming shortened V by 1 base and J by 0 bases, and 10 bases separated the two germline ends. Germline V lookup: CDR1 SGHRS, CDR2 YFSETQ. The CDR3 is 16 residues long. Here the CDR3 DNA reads TGCGCCAGCAGCTTGTATAGCGATGCGAACACCGGGGAGCTGTTTTTT. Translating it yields CASSLYSDANTGELFF. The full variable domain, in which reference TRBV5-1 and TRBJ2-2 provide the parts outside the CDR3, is KAGVTQTPRYLIKTRGQQVTLSCSPISGHRSVSWYQQTPGQGLQFLFEYFSETQRNKGNFPGRFSGRQFSNSRSEMNVSTLELGDSALYLCASSLYSDANTGELFFGEGSRLTVL.

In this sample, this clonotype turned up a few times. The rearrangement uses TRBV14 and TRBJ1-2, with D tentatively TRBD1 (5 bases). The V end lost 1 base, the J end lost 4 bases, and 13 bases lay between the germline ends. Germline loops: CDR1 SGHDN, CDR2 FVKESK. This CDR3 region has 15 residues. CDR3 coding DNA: TGTGCCAGCAGCCAAGTATCCCCAGGGTTCTATGGCTACACCTTC. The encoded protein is CASSQVSPGFYGYTF.

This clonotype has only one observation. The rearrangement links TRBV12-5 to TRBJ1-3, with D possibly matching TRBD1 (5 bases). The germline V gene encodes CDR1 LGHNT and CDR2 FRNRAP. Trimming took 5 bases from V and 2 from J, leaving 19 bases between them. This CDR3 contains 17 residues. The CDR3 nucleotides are TGTGCTAGTGGTCCAGGACCAGGGAGGGAACCTGGAAACACCATATATTTT. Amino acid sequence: CASGPGPGREPGNTIYF.

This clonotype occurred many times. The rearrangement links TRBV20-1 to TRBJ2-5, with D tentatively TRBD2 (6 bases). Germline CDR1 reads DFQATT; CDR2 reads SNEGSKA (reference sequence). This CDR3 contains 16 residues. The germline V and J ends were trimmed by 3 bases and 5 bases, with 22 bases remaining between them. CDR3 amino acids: CSASLQEGLYDETQYF. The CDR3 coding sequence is TGCAGTGCTAGTCTACAGGAGGGGTTGTATGACGAGACCCAGTACTTC.

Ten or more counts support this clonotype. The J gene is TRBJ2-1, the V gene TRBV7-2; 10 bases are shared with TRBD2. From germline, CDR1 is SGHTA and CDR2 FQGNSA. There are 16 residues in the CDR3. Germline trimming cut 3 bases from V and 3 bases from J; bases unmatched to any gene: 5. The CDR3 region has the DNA TGTGCCAGCAGCTTTGGGGTAGCGGGAGGCTACAATGAGCAGTTCTTC. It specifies CASSFGVAGGYNEQFF.

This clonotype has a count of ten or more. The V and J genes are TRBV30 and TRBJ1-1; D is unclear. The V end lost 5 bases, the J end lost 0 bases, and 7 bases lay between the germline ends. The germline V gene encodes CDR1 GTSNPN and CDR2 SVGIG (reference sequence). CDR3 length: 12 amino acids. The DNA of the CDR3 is TGTGCCTGGGGACTTTTGAACACTGAAGCTTTCTTT. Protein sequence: CAWGLLNTEAFF.

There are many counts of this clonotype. DNA for the CDR3: TGTGCCACAGGAGGGGTCGGGGGAGAGACCCAGTACTTC. Encoded protein: CATGGVGGETQYF. The chain uses TRBV24-1 and TRBJ2-5; D is possibly TRBD2 (6 bases). Germline values: CDR1 KGHDR, CDR2 SFDVKD. CDR3 length equals 13 residues. The germline V and J ends were trimmed by 10 bases and 4 bases, with 15 bases remaining between them.

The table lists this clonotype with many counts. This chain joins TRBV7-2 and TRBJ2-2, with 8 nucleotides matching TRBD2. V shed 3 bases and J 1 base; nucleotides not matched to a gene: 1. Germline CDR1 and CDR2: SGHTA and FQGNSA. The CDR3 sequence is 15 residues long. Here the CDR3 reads CASSFSGGNTGELFF. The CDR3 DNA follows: TGTGCCAGCAGCTTCAGCGGGGGGAACACCGGGGAGCTGTTTTTT.

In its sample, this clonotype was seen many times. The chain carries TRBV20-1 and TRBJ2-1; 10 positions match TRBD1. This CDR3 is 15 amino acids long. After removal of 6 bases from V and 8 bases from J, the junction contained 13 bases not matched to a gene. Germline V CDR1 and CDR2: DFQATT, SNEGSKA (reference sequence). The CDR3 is CSATNVGGTGDEQFF. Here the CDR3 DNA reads TGCAGTGCCACAAATGTGGGGGGGACAGGGGATGAGCAGTTCTTC.

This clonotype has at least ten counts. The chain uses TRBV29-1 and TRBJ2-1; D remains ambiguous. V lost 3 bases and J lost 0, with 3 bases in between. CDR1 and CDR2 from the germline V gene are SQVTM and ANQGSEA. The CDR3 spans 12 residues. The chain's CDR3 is CSVDNSYNEQFF. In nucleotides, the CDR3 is TGCAGCGTTGACAACTCCTACAATGAGCAGTTCTTC.

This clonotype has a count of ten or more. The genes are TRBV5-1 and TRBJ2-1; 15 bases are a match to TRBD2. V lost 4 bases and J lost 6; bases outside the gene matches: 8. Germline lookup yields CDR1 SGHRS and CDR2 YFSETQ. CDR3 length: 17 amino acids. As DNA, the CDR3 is TGCGCCAGCAGCCACGGACTAGCGGGAGGGCCCAGCAATGAGCAGTTCTTC. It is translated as CASSHGLAGGPSNEQFF.

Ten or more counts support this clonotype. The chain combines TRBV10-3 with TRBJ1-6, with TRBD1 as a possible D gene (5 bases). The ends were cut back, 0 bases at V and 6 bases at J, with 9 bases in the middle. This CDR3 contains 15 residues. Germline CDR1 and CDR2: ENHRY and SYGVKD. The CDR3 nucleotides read TGTGCCATCAGTGAGTCAGGGAGGGGTAATTCACCCCTCCACTTT. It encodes CAISESGRGNSPLHF.

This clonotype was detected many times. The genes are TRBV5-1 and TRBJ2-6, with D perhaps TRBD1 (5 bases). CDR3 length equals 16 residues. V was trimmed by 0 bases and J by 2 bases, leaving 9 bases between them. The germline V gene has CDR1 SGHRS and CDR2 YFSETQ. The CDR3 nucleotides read TGCGCCAGCAGCTTGGTAGCACAGGCTGGGGCCAACGTCCTGACTTTC. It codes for CASSLVAQAGANVLTF.

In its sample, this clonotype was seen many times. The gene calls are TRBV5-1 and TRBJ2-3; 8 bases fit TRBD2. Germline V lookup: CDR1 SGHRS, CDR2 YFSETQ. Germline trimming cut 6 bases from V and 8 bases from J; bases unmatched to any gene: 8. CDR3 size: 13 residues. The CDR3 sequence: CASIAGSSGTQYF. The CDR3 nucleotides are TGCGCCAGCATAGCGGGGAGCTCCGGTACGCAGTATTTT.

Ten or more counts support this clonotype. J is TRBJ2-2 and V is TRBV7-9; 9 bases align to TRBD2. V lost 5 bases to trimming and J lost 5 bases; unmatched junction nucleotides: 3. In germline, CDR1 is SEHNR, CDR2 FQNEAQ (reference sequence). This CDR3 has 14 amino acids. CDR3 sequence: CASSDTSGTGELFF. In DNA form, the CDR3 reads TGTGCCAGCAGCGATACTAGCGGGACCGGGGAGCTGTTTTTT.

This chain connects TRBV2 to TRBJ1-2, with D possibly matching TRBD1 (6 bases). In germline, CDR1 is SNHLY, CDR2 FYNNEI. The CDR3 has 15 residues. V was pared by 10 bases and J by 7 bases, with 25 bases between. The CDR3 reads CAIASLTGKGAGYTF. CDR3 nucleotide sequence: TGTGCCATAGCTTCTCTCACAGGGAAGGGAGCTGGCTACACCTTC.

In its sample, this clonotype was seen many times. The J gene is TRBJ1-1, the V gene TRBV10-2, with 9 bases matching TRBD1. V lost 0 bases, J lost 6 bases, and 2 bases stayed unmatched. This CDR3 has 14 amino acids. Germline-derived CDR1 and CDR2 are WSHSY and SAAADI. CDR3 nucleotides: TGCGCCAGCAGTGAGTCGGGACAGGGCGCTGAAGCTTTCTTT. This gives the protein CASSESGQGAEAFF.

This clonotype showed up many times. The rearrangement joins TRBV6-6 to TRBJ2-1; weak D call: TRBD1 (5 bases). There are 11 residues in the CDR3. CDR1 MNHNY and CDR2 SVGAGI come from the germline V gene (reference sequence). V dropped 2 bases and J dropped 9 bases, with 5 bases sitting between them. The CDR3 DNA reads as TGTGCCAGCAGTTACGGGGCTGAGCAGTTCTTC. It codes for CASSYGAEQFF.

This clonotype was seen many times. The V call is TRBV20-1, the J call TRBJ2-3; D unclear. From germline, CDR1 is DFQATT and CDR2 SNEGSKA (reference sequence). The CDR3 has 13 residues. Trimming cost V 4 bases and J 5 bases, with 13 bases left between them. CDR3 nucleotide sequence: TGCAGTGCTATACGGTCTTTCGGAGATACGCAGTATTTT. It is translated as CSAIRSFGDTQYF.

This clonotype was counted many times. Here the CDR3 reads CASSADGDNEQYF. The CDR3, as DNA: TGTGCCAGCAGCGCGGACGGGGACAACGAGCAGTACTTC. V and J are TRBV11-1 and TRBJ2-7, with a weak D call TRBD1 (6 bases). V was shortened by 5 bases and J by 5 bases, with 13 bases between the two germline ends. The CDR3 is 13 amino acids. Per germline, CDR1 SGHAT and CDR2 FQDESV (reference sequence).